This is a list of T cell receptor beta chains from one sample in a study of T-cell memory formation after mild COVID-19. Via MiXCR, TCRdb re-called the 5' RACE reads, giving one row per CDR3 protein. The sample includes a few hundred thousand distinct CDR3 sequences, 13% to 15% of them seen just once. The specimen sequenced was PBMCs or a T cell subset sorted from them (not recorded which). Every receptor here comes from a young man who had mild COVID-19 (a few samples of this study predate the infection). Cell type and time point are not known. Each CDR3 is given with its conserved first and last residue. A D gene is named only where the DNA matches it firmly. Expanded clones are given a class, and other clones once, few, many or no size at all.

>TRBV18|TRBD1|TRBJ1-5|NA
TGTGCCAGCTCACCAGGCCAGGGGGCGGGAAATCAGCCCCAGCATTTT
CASSPGQGAGNQPQHF
>TRBV5-1|NA|TRBJ1-1|NA
TGCGCCAGCAGCTTGGTGGGAGAACTTGAAGCTTTCTTT
CASSLVGELEAFF
>TRBV6-5|NA|TRBJ1-1|few
TGTGCCAGCAGTCCTTCTTGGGGGATCAAAGCTTTCTTT
CASSPSWGIKAFF
>TRBV6-2/TRBV6-3|NA|TRBJ2-1|NA
TGTGCCAGCAGTTACCAACAGGGTTCCTACAATGAGCAGTTCTTC
CASSYQQGSYNEQFF
>TRBV12-3/TRBV12-4|TRBD1|TRBJ2-3|many
TGTGCCAGCAGTCGACAGGGGCTTAGCACAGATACGCAGTATTTT
CASSRQGLSTDTQYF
>TRBV9|TRBD1|TRBJ1-1|NA
TGTGCCAGCAGCGGCGGATTAATACGGACAGGGGACGAAGCTTTCTTT
CASSGGLIRTGDEAFF
>TRBV5-1|TRBD1|TRBJ1-3|NA
TGCGCCAGCAGCTTGACAGGGGAATACTCTGGAAACACCATATATTTT
CASSLTGEYSGNTIYF
>TRBV7-9|TRBD2|TRBJ2-3|many
TGTGCCAGCAGTTCCCCGGGGGGGAACACAGATACGCAGTATTTT
CASSSPGGNTDTQYF
>TRBV27|NA|TRBJ2-1|NA
TGTGCCAGCAGTACCCACTGGCGGGGCCACAATGAGCAGTTCTTC
CASSTHWRGHNEQFF
>TRBV2|NA|TRBJ1-1|NA
TGTGCCAGCGCGGGCACTGAAGCTTTCTTT
CASAGTEAFF
>TRBV6-5|NA|TRBJ2-3|few
TGTGCCAGCAGTTACCAGCCCCCCTCTCTGGATACGCAGTATTTT
CASSYQPPSLDTQYF
>TRBV7-7|NA|TRBJ2-3|NA
TGTGCCAGCAGCGTCCCGGGACTGGGAATCACAGATACGCAGTATTTT
CASSVPGLGITDTQYF
>TRBV5-1|NA|TRBJ2-1|NA
TGCGCCAGCAGCCCCCCCGGAGCCTACAATGAGCAGTTCTTC
CASSPPGAYNEQFF
>TRBV9|NA|TRBJ1-2|few
TGTGCCAGCAGCGGGGATCCCGGGACAAAGTACTATGGCTACACCTTC
CASSGDPGTKYYGYTF
>TRBV5-1|TRBD1|TRBJ2-3|few
TGCGCCAGCAGCTTGACAGGGGGCGCAGATACGCAGTATTTT
CASSLTGGADTQYF
>TRBV10-3|NA|TRBJ1-6|many
TGTGCCATCAGTGAGTCTAGGGACTCGTGGCGTTTTTTT
CAISESRDSWRFF
>TRBV20-1|NA|TRBJ1-5|few
TGCAGTGCTAGGCTCCCGGACCCCAATCAGCCCCAGCATTTT
CSARLPDPNQPQHF
>TRBV6-2/TRBV6-3|TRBD1|TRBJ2-7|NA
TGTGCCAGCAGTTACCTCGAGACAGGGGTCAACGAGCAGTACTTC
CASSYLETGVNEQYF
>TRBV12-3/TRBV12-4|NA|TRBJ1-4|few
TGTGCCAGCGCCGTAACGGGCGAAAAACTGTTTTTT
CASAVTGEKLFF
>TRBV5-4|TRBD1|TRBJ2-5|few
TGTGCCAGCAGCTTGACGGTAGGACAGGGAGAGACCCAGTACTTC
CASSLTVGQGETQYF
>TRBV5-1|TRBD1|TRBJ2-5|few
TGCGCCAGCACCGGGACAGGGGGCGCGGAGACCCAGTACTTC
CASTGTGGAETQYF
>TRBV20-1|TRBD1|TRBJ1-6|few
TGCAGTGCTAGGATCCCCAGGGGGCGATCACCCCTCCACTTT
CSARIPRGRSPLHF
>TRBV20-1|NA|TRBJ1-4|few
TGCAGTGCTAGATGGACAGTTAATGAAAAACTGTTTTTT
CSARWTVNEKLFF
>TRBV18|NA|TRBJ2-5|many
TGTGCCAGCTCTGGCAGCGCCGGAGGGGAGACCCAGTACTTC
CASSGSAGGETQYF
>TRBV5-1|TRBD1|TRBJ1-5|many
TGTGCCAGCAGCCTGGGGACAGGGGGCAATCAGCCCCAGCATTTT
CASSLGTGGNQPQHF
>TRBV27|NA|TRBJ2-5|NA
TGTGCCACCTTAGAGGGAGAGACCCAGTACTTC
CATLEGETQYF
>TRBV2|TRBD2|TRBJ2-3|NA
TGTGCCAGCAGTCCCCAGGGACTACCCGGAGATACGCAGTATTTT
CASSPQGLPGDTQYF
>TRBV5-4|NA|TRBJ1-2|NA
TGTGCCAGCAGCCCCTCGGCATGGGGGGCTTTTGGCTACACCTTC
CASSPSAWGAFGYTF
>TRBV6-5|NA|TRBJ2-6|few
TGTGCCAGAAGACCAGGGGACTCTGGGGCCAACGTCCTGACTTTC
CARRPGDSGANVLTF
>TRBV12-3/TRBV12-4|TRBD1|TRBJ1-1|NA
TGTGCCGGGCGACAGGGGTTTGAAGCTTTCTTT
CAGRQGFEAFF
>TRBV7-2|TRBD2|TRBJ2-3|few
TGTGCCAGCAGCTTAGTGGCACTAGCGGGCGAGGATACGCAGTATTTT
CASSLVALAGEDTQYF